The 25 T cell receptor beta chains in this list originate from one sample, sequenced in a study of blood T cell repertoires in COVID-19. Sequencing used immunoSEQ multiplex PCR; TCRdb keeps in-frame clones, though not all of them. The profile shows under 80,000 clones, approximately 83% of them singletons. Sequencing used peripheral blood. The receptor source for this set is a human donor in a cohort sampled during active COVID-19.

The chain uses TRBV5-6 and TRBJ1-1; 7 bases are a match to TRBD1. The germline gives CDR1 SGHDT, CDR2 YYEEEE. V was clipped by 0 bases and J by 0 bases; unmatched bases: 5. This CDR3 region has 16 residues. This chain's CDR3 is CASSLGQGFMNTEAFF. In DNA, the CDR3 is TGTGCCAGCAGCTTGGGACAGGGTTTTATGAACACTGAAGCTTTCTTT.

The J gene is TRBJ2-5, the V gene TRBV7-2; perhaps TRBD2 as D (6 bases). Between the trimmed V and J ends, which lost 2 bases and 5 bases, there was a span of 12 bases. CDR1 is SGHTA, CDR2 FQGNSA, per germline. The CDR3 runs to 14 residues. The CDR3 spells CASSLRSGDETQYF. The CDR3 DNA sequence: TGTGCCAGCAGCTTACGGTCGGGGGACGAGACCCAGTACTTC.

V is TRBV4-1 and J is TRBJ1-4; 7 nucleotides match TRBD1. The CDR3 has 14 residues. CDR1 and CDR2 from the germline V gene are MGHRA and YSYEKL. The V segment lost 2 bases and the J segment 6 bases; nucleotides outside the gene matches: 3. The CDR3 DNA is TGCGCCAGCAGCCAAAGAGGGGGCTATGAAAAACTGTTTTTT. This codes for CASSQRGGYEKLFF.

The rearrangement joins TRBV5-1 to TRBJ2-1; 9 bases fit TRBD2. After removal of 2 bases from V and 2 bases from J, the junction contained 5 bases not matched to a gene. CDR1 SGHRS and CDR2 YFSETQ come from the germline V gene. The CDR3 length is 16 residues. The CDR3 region has the DNA TGCGCCAGCAGCTTCCCGACTAGCGGAACCTACAATGAGCAGTTCTTC. It codes for CASSFPTSGTYNEQFF.

The CDR3 DNA reads as TGTGCCAGCAGTACGGGACAGGGCCTCACAGATACGCAGTATTTT. Protein product: CASSTGQGLTDTQYF. The chain links TRBV6-5 to TRBJ2-3; 9 bases align to TRBD1. The germline V gene has CDR1 MNHEY and CDR2 SVGAGI. This CDR3 is built from 15 residues. Trimming cost V 5 bases and J 2 bases; bases outside gene matches: 5.

The rearrangement joins TRBV2 to TRBJ2-7, with D possibly matching TRBD1 (6 bases). Between the trimmed V and J ends, which lost 9 bases and 6 bases, there was a span of 21 bases. Germline V lookup: CDR1 SNHLY, CDR2 FYNNEI. The CDR3 has 14 amino acids. The CDR3 here is CASLQGSIPREQYF. The DNA of the CDR3 is TGTGCCAGTTTACAGGGTAGTATCCCACGCGAGCAGTACTTC.

V and J are TRBV6-2 or TRBV6-3 and TRBJ2-5, with 8 bases lining up with TRBD2. CDR3 length: 15 residues. Per the germline V gene, CDR1 is MNHEY and CDR2 is SVGEGT. Germline trimming cut 4 bases from V and 1 base from J; bases unmatched to any gene: 5. The CDR3 region has the DNA TGTGCCAGCAGTTTTCAAGCGGGGGCCCAAGAGACCCAGTACTTC. Protein: CASSFQAGAQETQYF.

This rearrangement joins TRBV29-1 to TRBJ2-1, with TRBD2 matching 9 bases. Trimming removed 2 bases from V and 9 bases from J; junction bases left unmatched: 5. The CDR3 length is 13 residues. CDR1 and CDR2 (germline): SQVTM, ANQGSEA. This CDR3 reads CSVELSGGFEQFF. The CDR3 coding sequence is TGCAGCGTTGAACTTAGCGGGGGTTTTGAGCAGTTCTTC.

J is TRBJ1-5 and V is TRBV3-1 (or the pseudogene TRBV3-2); TRBD1 might be the D (5 bases). The CDR3 runs 14 residues. CDR1 and CDR2 from the germline V gene are LGHDT and YNNKEL (reference sequence). The V end lost 4 bases, the J end lost 9 bases, and 16 bases lay between the germline ends. CDR3 loop: CASSPRTAGGPQHF. DNA for the CDR3: TGTGCCAGCAGCCCTAGGACGGCCGGGGGGCCCCAGCATTTT.

The V gene is TRBV6-2 or TRBV6-3, the J gene TRBJ2-7; 9 bases are a match to TRBD1. From germline, CDR1 is MNHEY and CDR2 SVGEGT. This CDR3 has 14 residues. V lost 6 bases, J lost 7 bases, and 10 bases stayed unmatched. The CDR3 loop is CASSKSGQGGEQYF. The CDR3 DNA is TGTGCCAGCAGCAAATCGGGACAGGGCGGAGAGCAGTACTTC.

This chain connects TRBV19 to TRBJ2-5; the D gene is possibly TRBD1 (6 bases). Germline-derived CDR1 and CDR2 are LNHDA and SQIVND (reference sequence). V lost 5 bases, J lost 5 bases, and 15 bases lay in between. CDR3 length equals 14 residues. The CDR3 coding sequence is TGTGCCAGTAGTCCCTCAGGGGTTTGGGAGACCCAGTACTTC. Translated, it gives CASSPSGVWETQYF.

This chain joins TRBV9 and TRBJ2-5; D gene uncertain. The CDR3 has 15 amino acids. Trimming took 0 bases from V and 1 from J, leaving 10 bases between them. In germline, CDR1 is SGDLS, CDR2 YYNGEE. CDR3 region: CASSVGVEFQETQYF. The CDR3 DNA reads as TGTGCCAGCAGCGTAGGGGTGGAGTTCCAAGAGACCCAGTACTTC.

This chain uses TRBV7-9 with TRBJ1-5, with D unresolved. Germline V gives CDR1 SEHNR, CDR2 FQNEAQ (reference sequence). CDR3 length equals 12 residues. The germline V and J ends were trimmed by 1 base and 7 bases, with 5 bases remaining between them. DNA for the CDR3: TGTGCCAGCAGCTTAGGTATGCAGCCCCAGCATTTT. Amino acids: CASSLGMQPQHF.

The chain couples TRBV19 to TRBJ2-7; no reliable D call. The CDR3 has 14 residues. V dropped 5 bases and J dropped 4 bases, with 15 bases sitting between them. Germline CDR1 and CDR2: LNHDA and SQIVND (reference sequence). This CDR3 is CASSDRGLPYEQYF. CDR3 coding DNA: TGTGCCAGTAGTGATCGTGGCCTCCCATACGAGCAGTACTTC.

The gene calls are TRBV7-2 and TRBJ2-2, with D possibly being TRBD2 (7 bases). V lost 6 bases, J lost 1 base, and 18 bases lay in between. Per germline, CDR1 SGHTA and CDR2 FQGNSA. The CDR3 is made up of 17 amino acids. The CDR3, as DNA: TGTGCCAGCAGAAGAGGCGGGGGCGCGGGGAACACCGGGGAGCTGTTTTTT. Translated, it gives CASRRGGGAGNTGELFF.

This chain joins TRBV9 and TRBJ2-1; possibly TRBD2 for D (6 bases). CDR1 and CDR2 (germline): SGDLS, YYNGEE. This CDR3 is built from 17 residues. V shed 0 bases and J shed 8 bases, with 21 bases lying between them. The CDR3 is CASSVGGTLTLGDEQFF. DNA of the CDR3: TGTGCCAGCAGCGTAGGGGGGACTCTCACCTTGGGGGATGAGCAGTTCTTC. Full variable domain (rest looked up from reference TRBV9 and TRBJ2-1): DSGVTQTPKHLITATGQRVTLRCSPRSGDLSVYWYQQSLDQGLQFLIQYYNGEERAKGNILERFSAQQFPDLHSELNLSSLELGDSALYFCASSVGGTLTLGDEQFFGPGTRLTVL.

The V gene is TRBV4-1, the J gene TRBJ1-2; D is perhaps TRBD1 (6 bases). There are 16 residues in the CDR3. Per germline, CDR1 MGHRA and CDR2 YSYEKL. Trimming pared 1 base from V and 5 bases from J, leaving 17 bases between. The CDR3 DNA is TGCGCCAGCAGCCAAGTTGGGGGCCCGTCTCTTTATGGCTACACCTTC. This translates into CASSQVGGPSLYGYTF.

CDR3 DNA: TGTGCCAGCAGCACTACTAGCGGGGGCCCCAGCTCCTACAATGAGCAGTTCTTC. It is translated as CASSTTSGGPSSYNEQFF. V gene TRBV14 combines with J gene TRBJ2-1, with 11 bases aligning to TRBD2. The germline V gene has CDR1 SGHDN and CDR2 FVKESK. The CDR3 is made up of 18 amino acids. J gave up 0 bases and V 5 bases, and 9 bases lay outside the gene matches.

The V gene is TRBV5-4, the J gene TRBJ2-1, with D tentatively TRBD1 (6 bases). Trimming cost V 5 bases and J 6 bases, with 18 bases left between them. The CDR3 is 15 residues long. Looked up from germline, CDR1 is SGHNT and CDR2 is YYREEE (reference sequence). CDR3: CASSSPTGGINEQFF. The CDR3 nucleotides are TGTGCCAGCAGTTCTCCGACAGGAGGAATCAATGAGCAGTTCTTC.

The chain carries TRBV28 and TRBJ1-3; unclear D gene. V lost 5 bases to trimming and J lost 0 bases, with 11 bases between them. This CDR3 is built from 15 residues. CDR1 is MDHEN, CDR2 SYDVKM, per germline. The chain's CDR3 is CASSPGLISGNTIYF. The DNA for the CDR3 is TGTGCCAGCAGTCCCGGACTGATCTCTGGAAACACCATATATTTT.

This sequence joins TRBV12-3 or TRBV12-4 and TRBJ2-1; perhaps TRBD1 as D (6 bases). V lost 5 bases and J 7 bases, leaving 9 bases between the germline ends. The CDR3 is 12 amino acids. The CDR3 DNA reads TGTGCCAGCAGTCGGCAGGGGAATGAGCAGTTCTTC. Protein: CASSRQGNEQFF.

This chain uses TRBV5-4 with TRBJ1-4, with 10 bases that match TRBD1. Germline assignment: CDR1 SGHNT and CDR2 YYREEE (reference sequence). The CDR3 is made up of 16 amino acids. The junction had 6 bases not matched to a gene; V was cut back by 3 bases and J by 4 bases. The CDR3 nucleotides are TGTGCCAGCAGCTGGACAGGGGGACCAAGTAATGAAAAACTGTTTTTT. This encodes CASSWTGGPSNEKLFF.

This clone was observed a single time. This chain connects TRBV9 to TRBJ2-7; D possibly corresponds to TRBD1 (7 bases). This CDR3 region has 14 residues. Trimming shortened V by 2 bases and J by 1 base, and 10 bases separated the two germline ends. Germline CDR1 and CDR2: SGDLS and YYNGEE. As DNA, the CDR3 is TGTGCCAGCAGCGTGACAGGGACTTCCTACGAGCAGTACTTC. This sequence encodes CASSVTGTSYEQYF.

This rearrangement joins TRBV5-6 to TRBJ2-2; 12 bases are shared with TRBD1. The CDR3 runs to 17 residues. Germline trimming cut 3 bases from V and 4 bases from J; bases unmatched to any gene: 7. Germline values: CDR1 SGHDT, CDR2 YYEEEE. The CDR3 DNA reads as TGTGCCAGCAGCTCGACCAGGGACAGGGGGCTCACCGGGGAGCTGTTTTTT. This sequence encodes CASSSTRDRGLTGELFF.

The V gene is TRBV28, the J gene TRBJ2-7; 8 nucleotides align to TRBD1. The CDR3 is made up of 14 amino acids. Germline V gives CDR1 MDHEN, CDR2 SYDVKM. V lost 2 bases, J lost 1 base, and 1 base stayed unmatched. The CDR3 is CASSLQGASYEQYF. The CDR3 DNA sequence: TGTGCCAGCAGTTTACAGGGGGCGTCCTACGAGCAGTACTTC.